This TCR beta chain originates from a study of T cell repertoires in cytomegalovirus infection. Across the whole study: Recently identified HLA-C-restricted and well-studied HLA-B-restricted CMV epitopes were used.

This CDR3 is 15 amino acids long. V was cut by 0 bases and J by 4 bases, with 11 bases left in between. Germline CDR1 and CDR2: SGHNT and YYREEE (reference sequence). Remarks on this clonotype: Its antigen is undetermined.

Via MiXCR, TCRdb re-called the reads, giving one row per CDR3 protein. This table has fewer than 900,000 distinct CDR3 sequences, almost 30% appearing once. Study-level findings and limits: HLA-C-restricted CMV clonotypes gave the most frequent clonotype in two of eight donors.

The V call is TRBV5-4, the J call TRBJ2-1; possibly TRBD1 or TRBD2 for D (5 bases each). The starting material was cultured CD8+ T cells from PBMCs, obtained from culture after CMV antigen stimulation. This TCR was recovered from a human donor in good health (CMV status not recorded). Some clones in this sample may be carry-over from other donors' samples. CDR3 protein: CASSLVGTLYNEQFF. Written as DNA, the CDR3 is TGTGCCAGCAGCTTGGTAGGGACCTTGTACAATGAGCAGTTCTTC.